A selection of T cell receptor beta chains follows, all from one sample in a study of CD4 T cells in relation to SARS-CoV-2 and coronaviruses. The method was immunoSEQ multiplex PCR; TCRdb's version includes in-frame clones alone and lacks a portion of them. The data show around 56,000 clones, with roughly 89% seen just once and roughly 1.5% held by the top ten. The sample taken for sequencing was memory CD4+ T cells from PBMCs. These receptors were taken from a human donor in good health. Each CDR3 is given with its conserved first and last residue. The order of the fields is J gene, clone size, D gene, V gene, CDR3 length, CDR3 DNA, CDR3 protein. A D gene is named only where the DNA matches it firmly. Where a row states a size, it is once, few, many or the class of an expanded clone; other rows omit it.

TRBJ2-7 NA TRBD2 TRBV27 15 TGTGCCAGCAGATATAGCGGGACTCGCTCCTACGAGCAGTACTTC CASRYSGTRSYEQYF
TRBJ2-5 NA NA TRBV7-3 15 TGTGCCAGCAGCCCGGACGGAAGTAAGCAAGAGACCCAGTACTTC CASSPDGSKQETQYF
TRBJ1-2 NA NA TRBV30 11 TGTGCCTGGACTTTTAGGGGTGGCTACACCTTC CAWTFRGGYTF
TRBJ2-2 few NA TRBV27 15 TGTGCCAGCAGTTTAGTTACCCCGAACACCGGGGAGCTGTTTTTT CASSLVTPNTGELFF
TRBJ2-5 NA TRBD1 TRBV5-1 17 TGCGCCAGCAGCTCCTCCGGGGGACAGGGAAACGGGGAGACCCAGTACTTC CASSSSGGQGNGETQYF
TRBJ2-1 NA NA TRBV24-1 13 TGTGCCACAGGACATTCCAGCTACAATGAGCAGTTCTTC CATGHSSYNEQFF
TRBJ2-7 NA TRBD2 TRBV3-1/TRBV3-2 15 TGTGCCAGCAGCCTCAACGGGGGGGGGACCTACGAGCAGTACTTC CASSLNGGGTYEQYF
TRBJ2-7 NA NA TRBV3-1/TRBV3-2 14 TGTGCCAGCAGCCAAACAGCAACGTCATACGAGCAGTACTTC CASSQTATSYEQYF
TRBJ1-5 NA NA TRBV11-2 14 TGTGCCAGCAGCTTTACTGGCCGCAATCAGCCCCAGCATTTT CASSFTGRNQPQHF
TRBJ1-6 NA TRBD1 TRBV7-3 14 TGTGCCAGCAGCTTATCAGGGGGAAACTCACCCCTCCACTTT CASSLSGGNSPLHF
TRBJ2-7 NA NA TRBV7-4 13 TGTGCCAGCAGCTTAGATCGGTCCTACGAGCAGTACTTC CASSLDRSYEQYF
TRBJ2-7 NA TRBD1 TRBV27 15 TGTGCCAGCAGAGAACACAGGGGGCCCTTAGGCGAGCAGTACTTC CASREHRGPLGEQYF
TRBJ2-2 NA TRBD2 TRBV4-1 19 TGCGCCAGCAGCCAAGTTCTCGGACTAGCGGGAGGAGGTACCGGGGAGCTGTTTTTT CASSQVLGLAGGGTGELFF
TRBJ1-2 NA NA TRBV28 12 TGTGCCAGCATGGGGGTGGGCTATGGCTACACCTTC CASMGVGYGYTF
TRBJ2-3 NA TRBD1 TRBV6-6 18 TGTGCCAGCAGTCGGGACAGCCAGGTGGGATCTAGCACAGATACGCAGTATTTT CASSRDSQVGSSTDTQYF
TRBJ1-1 NA TRBD1 TRBV7-6 18 TGTGCCAGCAGCTTAGTGGCGGACAGGGGAGCCATGAACACTGAAGCTTTCTTT CASSLVADRGAMNTEAFF
TRBJ2-1 NA TRBD2 TRBV9 16 TGTGCCAGCAGCGCTGGGACTAGCGGGAGTTACAATGAGCAGTTCTTC CASSAGTSGSYNEQFF
TRBJ2-3 NA TRBD1 TRBV25-1 16 TGTGCCAGCAGTGAAATTAGGACAGGGGTGCGGGATACGCAGTATTTT CASSEIRTGVRDTQYF
TRBJ2-3 NA NA TRBV9 14 TGTGCCAGCAGCGTAAACGGGGGCCCAGATACGCAGTATTTT CASSVNGGPDTQYF
TRBJ1-5 NA NA TRBV6-1 15 TGTGCCAGCAGTGAAATACAGGCTAGCAATCAGCCCCAGCATTTT CASSEIQASNQPQHF
TRBJ1-1 NA TRBD1 TRBV29-1 15 TGCAGCGTCAGGCCGGGACAGGGGGCGTTCACTGAAGCTTTCTTT CSVRPGQGAFTEAFF
TRBJ2-1 once TRBD2 TRBV6-2/TRBV6-3 16 TGTGCCAGCAGCCAACCAGGACTAGCGGAATACAATGAGCAGTTCTTC CASSQPGLAEYNEQFF
TRBJ2-1 NA NA TRBV28 13 TGTGCCAGCATAAGAAGAGGGTACAATGAGCAGTTCTTC CASIRRGYNEQFF
TRBJ1-5 NA TRBD1 TRBV6-5 15 TGTGCCAGCAGGACGGGACAGCGCTTGAATCAGCCCCAGCATTTT CASRTGQRLNQPQHF
TRBJ1-5 NA NA TRBV6-1 14 TGTGCCAGCAGTGACGGGGGGTCAGCCCAGCCCCAGCATTTT CASSDGGSAQPQHF
TRBJ1-4 once NA TRBV19 14 TGTGCCAGTAGTCCCCCCCCCGGGGGTGAAAAACTGTTTTTT CASSPPPGGEKLFF
TRBJ2-3 NA NA TRBV21-1 16 TGTGCCAGCAGCAAAGTCGCGAGCGGACGCACAGATACGCAGTATTTT CASSKVASGRTDTQYF
TRBJ2-1 once NA TRBV18 15 TGTGCCAGCTCACCAGGCGAGGGATCAAACAATGAGCAGTTCTTC CASSPGEGSNNEQFF
TRBJ2-3 NA TRBD1 TRBV19 15 TGTGCCAGTAGTCCGCGGACAGGGAGAGCAGATACGCAGTATTTT CASSPRTGRADTQYF
TRBJ2-5 NA TRBD1 TRBV24-1 14 TGTGCCACCAGACCACCGGGACAGCGAGAGACCCAGTACTTC CATRPPGQRETQYF
TRBJ2-4 NA TRBD2 TRBV3-1/TRBV3-2 17 TGTGCCAGCAGCCAAGATCGGGGGGTACTAGCCAAAAACATTCAGTACTTC CASSQDRGVLAKNIQYF
TRBJ1-5 few NA TRBV10-3 17 TGTGCCATCAGTGAGTTGAGCCTGGGATATAGCAATCAGCCCCAGCATTTT CAISELSLGYSNQPQHF
TRBJ1-6 few TRBD1 TRBV18 14 TGTGCCAGCTCACGGGACAGGGCGGATTCACCCCTCCACTTT CASSRDRADSPLHF
TRBJ2-5 NA NA TRBV28 15 TGTGCCAGCAGTCCTCCCCGGGACACGAAAGAGACCCAGTACTTC CASSPPRDTKETQYF
TRBJ2-7 NA NA TRBV14 11 TGTGCCAGCAGCCAAGATCTCAAGTGGGACTTC CASSQDLKWDF
TRBJ2-7 NA NA TRBV14 17 TGTGCCAGCAGCACCCACCGCTCACTAGGCTCCTTTCACGAGCAGTACTTC CASSTHRSLGSFHEQYF
TRBJ1-5 NA NA TRBV7-9 13 TGTGCCAGCAGCCTTAGTACTAATCAGCCCCAGCATTTT CASSLSTNQPQHF
TRBJ2-1 NA NA TRBV5-8 13 TGTGCCAGTAAGACTGTCTCCTACAATGAGCAGTTCTTC CASKTVSYNEQFF
TRBJ2-1 NA TRBD2 TRBV15 16 TGTGCCACCAGCAGACCGACTAGCGGGAAGGGGGATGAGCAGTTCTTC CATSRPTSGKGDEQFF
TRBJ1-5 once TRBD1 TRBV6-6 16 TGTGCCAGCAGTCCAGACAGGGTAACGAACAATCAGCCCCAGCATTTT CASSPDRVTNNQPQHF
TRBJ2-3 NA TRBD2 TRBV19 17 TGTGCCAGTAGTCCGATCGGACTAGCGGGAGGTTCAGATACGCAGTATTTT CASSPIGLAGGSDTQYF
TRBJ2-3 NA NA TRBV30 17 TGTGCCTGGCAGTCGGACCGATTCTCTATTAGCACAGATACGCAGTATTTT CAWQSDRFSISTDTQYF
TRBJ1-4 NA NA TRBV6-6 14 TGTGCCAGCAGACCGACAACAACTAATGAAAAACTGTTTTTT CASRPTTTNEKLFF
TRBJ2-5 NA TRBD2 TRBV19 16 TGTGCCAGTAGTATTTGGGCCGGAAGCGGGAGAGAGACCCAGTACTTC CASSIWAGSGRETQYF
TRBJ2-2 NA TRBD2 TRBV28 16 TGTGCCAGCAGTTTATACGGGACTAGCGGGAAAGAGGAGCTGTTTTTT CASSLYGTSGKEELFF
TRBJ2-5 NA TRBD2 TRBV7-2 14 TGTGCCAGCAGCTTAGGACTAGCGAGCCAGACCCAGTACTTC CASSLGLASQTQYF
TRBJ2-1 NA NA TRBV27 17 TGTGCCAGCAGTAGGAGGGGGGAGGCTAGTACCTACAATGAGCAGTTCTTC CASSRRGEASTYNEQFF
TRBJ2-1 NA NA TRBV24-1 16 TGTGCCACCAGTGATCCGAGGAGGGGGATCTACAATGAGCAGTTCTTC CATSDPRRGIYNEQFF
TRBJ1-1 NA NA TRBV12-5 14 TGTGCTAGTGGTTTGGGACAGGCTAACACTGAAGCTTTCTTT CASGLGQANTEAFF
TRBJ2-3 NA NA TRBV9 15 TGTGCCAGCAGCGAGCGGCGGGTTAGCACAGATACGCAGTATTTT CASSERRVSTDTQYF
TRBJ1-6 NA TRBD1 TRBV19 18 TGTGCCAGTAGCCCTCGAAGGGACAGGCAAAATGATAATTCACCCCTCCACTTT CASSPRRDRQNDNSPLHF
TRBJ2-5 NA TRBD2 TRBV10-3 15 TGTGCCATCAGTGGGACTAGCGGGACCCAGAATACCCAGTACTTC CAISGTSGTQNTQYF
TRBJ2-2 NA NA TRBV19 15 TGTGCCAGTAGTATTGAACAGGTGAACACCGGGGAGCTGTTTTTT CASSIEQVNTGELFF
TRBJ2-7 NA NA TRBV5-1 12 TGCGCCAGCAGCTTGGTCGGCTACGAGCAGTACTTC CASSLVGYEQYF
TRBJ2-1 NA NA TRBV6-5 15 TGTGCCAGCAGGCAATCCGGGACCCTTGGTCTGGAGCAGTTCTTC CASRQSGTLGLEQFF